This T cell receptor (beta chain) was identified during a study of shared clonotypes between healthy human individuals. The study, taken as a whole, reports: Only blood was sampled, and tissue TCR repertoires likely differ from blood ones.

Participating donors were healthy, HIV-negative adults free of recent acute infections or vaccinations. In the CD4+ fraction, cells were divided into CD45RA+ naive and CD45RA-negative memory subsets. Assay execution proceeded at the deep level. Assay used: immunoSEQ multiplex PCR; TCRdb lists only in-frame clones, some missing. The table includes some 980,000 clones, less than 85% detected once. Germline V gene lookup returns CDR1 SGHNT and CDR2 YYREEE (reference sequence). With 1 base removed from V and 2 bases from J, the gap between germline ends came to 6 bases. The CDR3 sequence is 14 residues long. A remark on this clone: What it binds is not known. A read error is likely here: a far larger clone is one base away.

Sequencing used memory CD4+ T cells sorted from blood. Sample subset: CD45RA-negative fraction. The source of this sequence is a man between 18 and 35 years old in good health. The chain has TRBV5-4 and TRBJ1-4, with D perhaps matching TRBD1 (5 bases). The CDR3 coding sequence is TGTGCCAGCAGCTTGAAGGGGACTAATGAAAAACTGTTTTTT. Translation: CASSLKGTNEKLFF. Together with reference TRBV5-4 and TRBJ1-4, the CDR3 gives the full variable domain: ETGVTQSPTHLIKTRGQQVTLRCSSQSGHNTVSWYQQALGQGPQFIFQYYREEENGRGNFPPRFSGLQFPNYSSELNVNALELDDSALYLCASSLKGTNEKLFFGSGTQLSVL.